A single sample is the source of the 19 T cell receptor beta chains below, sequenced in a study of read filtering for tumor transcriptome and immune sequencing (dated by TCRdb to about 2020). TCRdb shows the sequencer as Illumina HiSeq 4000. TCR libraries were built from approximately 0.4 ug RNA with the Immunoverse kit, using molecular barcoded adaptors covering alpha/delta and beta/gamma chains. TCRdb passed the public sequencing reads through fastp at Q25 and MiXCR, retaining productive beta sequences. Rows matching on CDR3 protein sequence are summarized as one entry with the most common DNA and genes. The sample records about 39,000 distinct CDR3 sequences, over 11% of which are singletons. The ten largest clones represent 5.5% to 7% of the sample. The sequenced sample was a population of CD138-negative cells sorted from bone marrow. The sample's cell subset or site label, decoded: bone marrow mononuclear cells depleted of CD138+ plasma/myeloma cells by negative magnetic selection. The receptor set was obtained from a donor aged 40 or over with multiple myeloma.

This clonotype was counted between two and nine times. V usage is TRBV7-2 and J usage is TRBJ2-3; no definite D call. Germline V gene sequence: CDR1 SGHTA, CDR2 FQGNSA. The V end lost 2 bases, the J end lost 0 bases, and 9 bases lay between the germline ends. This CDR3 comprises 15 residues. CDR3 region: CASSLIRVSTDTQYF. The CDR3 nucleotides read TGTGCCAGCAGCTTAATCCGGGTTAGCACAGATACGCAGTATTTT.

V gene TRBV7-2 combines with J gene TRBJ2-3; 9 positions agree with TRBD2. V lost 5 bases and J lost 11; bases outside the gene matches: 26. The CDR3 contains 19 residues. Germline V gene sequence: CDR1 SGHTA, CDR2 FQGNSA. Here the CDR3 DNA reads TGTGCCAGCAGCGAGGGGGGGAGGGGCTCAGCGACTAGCGGAGCGGGGCAGTATTTT. It is translated as CASSEGGRGSATSGAGQYF.

This clonotype has at least ten counts. The chain has TRBV30 and TRBJ1-1; TRBD1 might be the D (6 bases). CDR1 is GTSNPN, CDR2 SVGIG, per germline (reference sequence). The CDR3 sequence is 14 residues long. Trimming removed 2 bases at V and 1 base at J, with 11 bases between. For the CDR3, the DNA is TGTGCCTGGAGTTCGAGGGGGGGGAACACTGAAGCTTTCTTT. Residues: CAWSSRGGNTEAFF.

Points on this clonotype: The conserved phenylalanine or tryptophan normally closing the CDR3 is absent here, so this likely arose from a read error. The rearrangement links TRBV10-2 to TRBJ2-7, with D possibly TRBD1 on 6 matching bases. The CDR3 length is 14 residues. CDR1 WSHSY and CDR2 SAAADI come from the germline V gene. Trimming removed 6 bases from V and 0 bases from J, with 12 bases in between. In DNA form, the CDR3 reads TGCGCCAGCAGAACAGCGGACAGCTCCTACGAGCAGTACTCC. It encodes CASRTADSSYEQYS.

This clonotype showed up many times. This chain joins TRBV6-6 and TRBJ2-7; D is tentatively TRBD1 or TRBD2 (6 bases each). Looked up from germline, CDR1 is MNHNY and CDR2 is SVGAGI (reference sequence). V lost 11 bases and J lost 1, with 18 bases in between. The CDR3 totals 14 residues. The CDR3 sequence: CASQWGASSYEQYF. For the CDR3, the DNA is TGTGCCTCTCAGTGGGGGGCTTCATCCTACGAGCAGTACTTC.

As to this clonotype: This sequence may be a read error, since a much larger clone differs from it by one base. This chain connects TRBV4-2 to TRBJ1-5; a possible D gene is TRBD1 (5 bases). V lost 1 base and J lost 5, with 12 bases in between. Germline V gene data show CDR1 as LGHNA and CDR2 as YNFKEQ. CDR3 size: 15 residues. CDR3 sequence: CASSQGEGNYQPQHF. CDR3 nucleotides: TGTGCCAGCAGCCAAGGCGAGGGGAACTATCAGCCCCAGCATTTT.

This clonotype was seen many times. This chain joins TRBV7-9 and TRBJ1-1; no firm D call. Trimming removed 6 bases from V and 1 base from J, with 9 bases in between. The CDR3 length is 13 residues. From germline, CDR1 is SEHNR and CDR2 FQNEAQ (reference sequence). CDR3 sequence (DNA): TGTGCCAGCAGTCCCGACGGGAACACTGAAGCTTTCTTT. Translating gives CASSPDGNTEAFF.

This clonotype was detected ten times or more. V gene TRBV5-6 combines with J gene TRBJ2-7; D may be TRBD2 (6 bases). V lost 4 bases and J 3 bases, leaving 14 bases between the germline ends. Germline V gene data show CDR1 as SGHDT and CDR2 as YYEEEE. CDR3 length equals 14 residues. CDR3 residues: CASSVLADYYEQYF. CDR3 coding DNA: TGTGCCAGCAGCGTACTAGCAGACTACTACGAGCAGTACTTC.

This clonotype was counted a few times. A much larger clone is a single base away; this may be a read error. The chain combines TRBV5-1 with TRBJ1-1; D uncertain. CDR1 is SGHRS, CDR2 YFSETQ, per germline. The germline V and J ends were trimmed by 7 bases and 1 base, with 23 bases remaining between them. The CDR3 covers 17 residues. The CDR3 nucleotides are TGCGCCAGCCGGCCGGAGTGGTCTCCGGGCGCGAACACTGAAGCTTTCTTT. It codes for CASRPEWSPGANTEAFF.

This clonotype came up many times. CDR3 protein: CASSLLSNEKLFF. As DNA, the CDR3 is TGTGCCAGCAGTCTGCTGAGTAATGAAAAACTGTTTTTT. This sequence joins TRBV28 and TRBJ1-4, with no clear D. Trimming cost V 5 bases and J 4 bases, with 8 bases left between them. The length of the CDR3 is 13 residues. Germline V gene lookup returns CDR1 MDHEN and CDR2 SYDVKM.

This clonotype was found many times. A much more abundant neighbour one base away suggests this may be a read error. This CDR3 is missing its conserved last phenylalanine or tryptophan, likely due to a read error. The V and J genes are TRBV4-1 and TRBJ2-1, with a tentative D call TRBD2 (6 bases). Germline-derived CDR1 and CDR2 are MGHRA and YSYEKL. The CDR3 loop spans 15 amino acids. V lost 0 bases, J lost 2 bases, and 8 bases lay in between. This chain's CDR3 is CASSQELAAYNEQFL. Written as DNA, the CDR3 is TGCGCCAGCAGCCAAGAGTTAGCGGCCTACAATGAGCAGTTCCTC.

This clonotype was seen at least ten times. CDR3 nucleotide sequence: TGTGCCAGCAAAGCCTTCACAGGGGAAAACACTGAAGCTTTCTTT. Amino acid sequence: CASKAFTGENTEAFF. This rearrangement joins TRBV2 to TRBJ1-1, with TRBD1 matching 7 bases. Germline V gene data show CDR1 as SNHLY and CDR2 as FYNNEI. V gave up 7 bases and J gave up 2 bases; unmatched junction bases: 10. The length of the CDR3 is 15 residues. Combining the CDR3 with reference TRBV2 and TRBJ1-1 gives the whole variable domain EPEVTQTPSHQVTQMGQEVILRCVPISNHLYFYWYRQILGQKVEFLVSFYNNEISEKSEIFDDQFSVERPDGSNFTLKIRSTKLEDSAMYFCASKAFTGENTEAFFGQGTRLTVV.

There are many counts of this clonotype. The chain employs TRBV19 and TRBJ1-5; D may be TRBD1 (5 bases). The V end lost 5 bases, the J end lost 9 bases, and 14 bases lay between the germline ends. The germline gives CDR1 LNHDA, CDR2 SQIVND (reference sequence). The CDR3 is made up of 13 amino acids. CDR3 loop: CASSVDTERPQHF. CDR3 nucleotides: TGTGCCAGTAGTGTGGACACGGAGAGGCCCCAGCATTTT.

By its share, this clonotype is medium-sized. The V gene is TRBV20-1, the J gene TRBJ2-1; 14 bases line up with TRBD2. CDR1 and CDR2 from the germline V gene are DFQATT and SNEGSKA (reference sequence). The CDR3 sequence is 18 residues long. The trim removed 5 bases at V and 0 bases at J, leaving 9 bases unmatched. As DNA, the CDR3 is TGCAGTGCTTCCCGACTAGCGGGAGGGAAGAGCTCCTACAATGAGCAGTTCTTC. Amino acids: CSASRLAGGKSSYNEQFF.

In this sample, this clonotype turned up many times. The chain links TRBV5-1 to TRBJ2-1; D gene ambiguous. This CDR3 is 12 amino acids long. Per the germline V gene, CDR1 is SGHRS and CDR2 is YFSETQ. V dropped 3 bases and J dropped 8 bases, with 9 bases sitting between them. CDR3 residues: CASSSRAYEQFF. The DNA of the CDR3 is TGCGCCAGCAGCTCAAGGGCGTATGAGCAGTTCTTC.

This clonotype qualifies as medium-sized. The CDR3: CSAAHSRAEAFF. In nucleotides, the CDR3 is TGCAGTGCTGCGCACTCTCGCGCTGAAGCTTTCTTT. The chain is built from TRBV20-1 and TRBJ1-1, with D hard to call. CDR1 is DFQATT, CDR2 SNEGSKA, per germline (reference sequence). This CDR3 contains 12 residues. V was pared by 5 bases and J by 6 bases, with 13 bases between.

This clonotype was counted many times. V and J are TRBV27 and TRBJ2-3; D is undetermined. This CDR3 has 11 residues. V was shortened by 4 bases and J by 5 bases, with 4 bases between the two germline ends. The germline V gene has CDR1 MNHEY and CDR2 SMNVEV (reference sequence). The CDR3 DNA follows: TGTGCCAGCAGTTCCGGAGATACGCAGTATTTT. Translating gives CASSSGDTQYF.

This clonotype was found many times. This chain uses TRBV7-3 with TRBJ2-5, with D tentatively TRBD1 (5 bases). Germline V CDR1 and CDR2: SGHTA, FQGTGA. This CDR3 is 14 amino acids long. V was clipped by 1 base and J by 5 bases, with 11 bases between them. The CDR3 nucleotides read TGTGCCAGCAGCTTAAAGGGTCCAGGGGAGACCCAGTACTTC. As protein: CASSLKGPGETQYF.

This clonotype came up many times. This CDR3 reads CASILPGRELSTQYF. Here the CDR3 DNA reads TGTGCCAGCATCCTCCCAGGGCGGGAGCTTTCGACCCAGTACTTC. V and J are TRBV7-9 and TRBJ2-5; 7 bases fit TRBD2. V shed 7 bases, J shed 7 bases, and the junction held 15 bases outside the gene matches. Germline CDR1 reads SEHNR; CDR2 reads FQNEAQ (reference sequence). The length of the CDR3 is 15 residues.